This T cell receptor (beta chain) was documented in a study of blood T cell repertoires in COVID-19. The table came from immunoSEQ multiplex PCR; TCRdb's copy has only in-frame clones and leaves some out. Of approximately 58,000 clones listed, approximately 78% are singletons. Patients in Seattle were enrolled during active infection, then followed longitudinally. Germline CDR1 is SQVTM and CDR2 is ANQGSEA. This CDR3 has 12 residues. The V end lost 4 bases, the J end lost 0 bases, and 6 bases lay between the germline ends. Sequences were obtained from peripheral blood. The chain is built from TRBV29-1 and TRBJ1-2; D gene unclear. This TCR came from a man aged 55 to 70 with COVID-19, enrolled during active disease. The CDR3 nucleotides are TGCAGCGTTGCTACAGCTAACTATGGCTACACCTTC. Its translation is CSVATANYGYTF.